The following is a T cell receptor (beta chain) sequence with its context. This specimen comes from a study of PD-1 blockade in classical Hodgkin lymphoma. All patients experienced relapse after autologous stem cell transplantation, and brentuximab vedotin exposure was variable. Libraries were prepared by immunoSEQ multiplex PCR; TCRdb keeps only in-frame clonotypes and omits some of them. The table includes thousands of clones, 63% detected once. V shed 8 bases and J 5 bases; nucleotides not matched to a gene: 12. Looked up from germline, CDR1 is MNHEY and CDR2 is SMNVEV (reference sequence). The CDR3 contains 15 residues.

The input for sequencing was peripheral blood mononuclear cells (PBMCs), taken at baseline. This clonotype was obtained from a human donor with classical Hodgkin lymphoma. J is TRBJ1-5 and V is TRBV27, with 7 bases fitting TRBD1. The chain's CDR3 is CASSPRTGAHQPQHF. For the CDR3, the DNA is TGTGCCAGCTCACCGAGAACAGGGGCCCATCAGCCCCAGCATTTT.